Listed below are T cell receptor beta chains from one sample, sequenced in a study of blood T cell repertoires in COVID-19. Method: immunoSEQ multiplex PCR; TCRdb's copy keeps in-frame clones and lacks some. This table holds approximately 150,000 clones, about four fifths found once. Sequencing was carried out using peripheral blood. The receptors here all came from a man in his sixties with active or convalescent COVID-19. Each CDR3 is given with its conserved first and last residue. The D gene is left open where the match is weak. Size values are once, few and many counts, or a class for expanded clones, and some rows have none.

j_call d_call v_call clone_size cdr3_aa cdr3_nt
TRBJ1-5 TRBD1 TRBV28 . CASSFDREIQPQHF TGTGCCAGCAGTTTTGACAGGGAGATTCAGCCCCAGCATTTT
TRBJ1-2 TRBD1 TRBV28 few CASSPGGQGDLSNGYTF TGTGCCAGCAGCCCCGGGGGACAGGGTGATCTCTCGAATGGCTACACCTTC
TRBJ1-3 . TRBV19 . CASSAGTIGFGNTIYF TGTGCCAGTAGTGCCGGGACAATCGGCTTTGGAAACACCATATATTTT
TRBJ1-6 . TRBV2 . CASSEEGRVYSPLHF TGTGCCAGCAGTGAAGAGGGGCGAGTCTATTCACCCCTCCACTTT
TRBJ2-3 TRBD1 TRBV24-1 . CATSDNRLGTGGDTQYF TGTGCCACCAGTGATAATCGTCTCGGGACAGGGGGAGATACGCAGTATTTT
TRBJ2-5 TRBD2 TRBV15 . CATSRVTSGGETQYF TGTGCCACCAGCAGGGTCACTAGCGGGGGGGAGACCCAGTACTTC
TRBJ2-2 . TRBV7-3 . CASSSSGTGELFF TGTGCCAGCAGCTCTTCAGGGACCGGGGAGCTGTTTTTT
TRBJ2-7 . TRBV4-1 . CASSQEASGAYEQYF TGCGCCAGCAGCCAAGAGGCTTCAGGGGCCTACGAGCAGTACTTC
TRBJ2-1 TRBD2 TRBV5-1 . CASSSGLAGGLDNEQFF TGCGCCAGCAGCTCCGGACTAGCGGGGGGCCTGGACAATGAGCAGTTCTTC
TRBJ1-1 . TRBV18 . CASSPPVTGTEAFF TGTGCCAGCTCACCACCTGTCACTGGCACTGAAGCTTTCTTT
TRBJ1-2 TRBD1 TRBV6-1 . CASSESGGYYGYTF TGTGCCAGCAGTGAATCAGGGGGCTACTATGGCTACACCTTC
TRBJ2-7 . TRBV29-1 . CSVVPGAYEQYF TGCAGCGTTGTCCCAGGGGCCTACGAGCAGTACTTC
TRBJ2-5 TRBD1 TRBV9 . CASSVGTGARETQYF TGTGCCAGCAGCGTAGGGACAGGTGCCCGGGAGACCCAGTACTTC
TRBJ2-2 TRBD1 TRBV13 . CASSLGFPQGATGELFF TGTGCCAGCAGCTTAGGTTTTCCGCAGGGGGCCACCGGGGAGCTGTTTTTT
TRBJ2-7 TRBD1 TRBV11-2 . CASSLGTGTPLYEQYF TGTGCCAGCAGCCTCGGGACAGGGACCCCACTTTACGAGCAGTACTTC
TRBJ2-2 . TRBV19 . CASSIGPSVTGELFF TGTGCCAGTAGTATAGGTCCCAGCGTCACCGGGGAGCTGTTTTTT
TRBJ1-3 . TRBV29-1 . CSVWVVGLGDSGNTIYF TGCAGCGTTTGGGTTGTAGGTCTGGGCGACTCTGGAAACACCATATATTTT
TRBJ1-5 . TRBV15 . CATSRGQHNQPQHF TGTGCCACCAGCAGAGGACAACACAATCAGCCCCAGCATTTT